These 4 T cell receptor beta chains were sequenced from one sample in a study of blood T cell repertoires in COVID-19. Sequencing was performed with immunoSEQ multiplex PCR; in TCRdb, only in-frame clones are kept and a portion is missing. Found here are 70,000 to 95,000 clones, around 85% of them singletons; the top ten hold over 15%. Sequenced material: peripheral blood. These receptors all come from a man of 80 years or more with active or convalescent COVID-19.

V is TRBV5-1 and J is TRBJ2-1; 7 bases map to TRBD2. This CDR3 is built from 15 residues. Germline V gives CDR1 SGHRS, CDR2 YFSETQ. Trimming took 1 base from V and 8 from J; bases not matched to a gene: 9. For the CDR3, the DNA is TGCGCCAGCAGCTTGTTGGCGGGAGCTTTAGATGAGCAGTTCTTC. This sequence encodes CASSLLAGALDEQFF.

The V and J genes are TRBV7-8 and TRBJ2-1, with a weak D call TRBD1 (6 bases). Looked up from germline, CDR1 is SGHVS and CDR2 is FQNEAQ. Trimming pared 1 base from V and 6 bases from J, leaving 13 bases between. This CDR3 is 15 amino acids long. CDR3 protein: CASSLVQGPSNEQFF. The CDR3 coding sequence is TGTGCCAGCAGCTTAGTGCAGGGGCCCTCCAATGAGCAGTTCTTC.

This clone occurred a few times. The chain employs TRBV28 and TRBJ1-2, with 8 bases that match TRBD1. The CDR3 sequence is 15 residues long. The ends lost 3 bases at V and 4 bases at J; junction bases unmatched: 7. Germline CDR1 reads MDHEN; CDR2 reads SYDVKM. The CDR3 sequence: CASSFQGAGSYGYTF. The CDR3 DNA reads as TGTGCCAGCAGTTTCCAGGGGGCAGGAAGCTATGGCTACACCTTC.

The chain couples TRBV19 to TRBJ2-1; 12 bases are shared with TRBD2. This CDR3 has 16 residues. Germline CDR1 LNHDA, CDR2 SQIVND (reference sequence). Germline trimming cut 5 bases from V and 9 bases from J; bases unmatched to any gene: 11. The CDR3 DNA reads TGTGCCAGTAGTTTTTTTCTAGCGGGGGGGCTGGGTGAGCAGTTCTTC. This sequence encodes CASSFFLAGGLGEQFF. The full variable domain, rest sourced from reference TRBV19 and TRBJ2-1, is DGGITQSPKYLFRKEGQNVTLSCEQNLNHDAMYWYRQDPGQGLRLIYYSQIVNDFQKGDIAEGYSVSREKKESFPLTVTSAQKNPTAFYLCASSFFLAGGLGEQFFGPGTRLTVL.